These 25 T cell receptor beta chains came from one sample sequenced in a study of T cell repertoires in cytomegalovirus infection. In TCRdb, the reads were re-called with MiXCR into one record per CDR3 protein. This table has 200,000 or so distinct CDR3 sequences, approximately 19% appearing once. The sequenced sample consisted of PBMCs. Receptors originate from a human donor in good health (CMV status not recorded). Some clones in this sample may be carry-over from other donors' samples.

This clonotype turned up a few times. The genes are TRBV7-9 and TRBJ2-5, with 10 bases that match TRBD1. The germline gives CDR1 SEHNR, CDR2 FQNEAQ (reference sequence). V was pared by 0 bases and J by 5 bases, with 6 bases of the junction left unmatched. This CDR3 contains 16 residues. CDR3 sequence reads: CASSLAGDRGGETQYF. The CDR3 DNA reads TGTGCCAGCAGCTTAGCCGGGGACAGGGGAGGTGAGACCCAGTACTTC. The whole variable domain, remainder taken from reference TRBV7-9 and TRBJ2-5, is DTGVSQNPRHKITKRGQNVTFRCDPISEHNRLYWYRQTLGQGPEFLTYFQNEAQLEKSRLLSDRFSAERPKGSFSTLEIQRTEQGDSAMYLCASSLAGDRGGETQYFGPGTRLLVL.

This clonotype was seen more than once but under ten times. The chain couples TRBV11-2 to TRBJ2-2; D is ambiguous. Trimming cost V 2 bases and J 4 bases, with 5 bases left between them. Germline CDR1 reads SGHAT; CDR2 reads FQNNGV. CDR3 length: 13 amino acids. The CDR3 sequence: CASSLFRTGELFF. The CDR3 DNA sequence: TGTGCCAGCAGCTTATTTCGCACCGGGGAGCTGTTTTTT.

The chain recombines TRBV7-2 with TRBJ2-5; 14 bases fit TRBD2. J was trimmed by 5 bases and V by 5 bases; bases with no gene match: 7. The CDR3 totals 16 residues. Germline assignment: CDR1 SGHTA and CDR2 FQGNSA. CDR3 in DNA: TGTGCCAGCAGCCCAGGGACTAGCGGGAGATGGGAGACCCAGTACTTC. This sequence encodes CASSPGTSGRWETQYF.

The table lists this clonotype with a few counts. The chain links TRBV18 to TRBJ1-5; D might be TRBD1 (6 bases). Germline CDR1 is KGHSH and CDR2 is LQKENI. Trimming shortened V by 2 bases and J by 4 bases, and 9 bases separated the two germline ends. The CDR3 totals 14 residues. The CDR3 DNA is TGTGCCAGCTCACCATCAGGGGAAAATCAGCCCCAGCATTTT. Translated: CASSPSGENQPQHF.

The J gene is TRBJ1-1, the V gene TRBV27; 7 bases align to TRBD1. CDR1 is MNHEY, CDR2 SMNVEV, per germline (reference sequence). There are 15 residues in the CDR3. V lost 2 bases to trimming and J lost 1 base; unmatched junction nucleotides: 4. The CDR3 reads CASSLQGGPNTEAFF. The CDR3 nucleotides read TGTGCCAGCAGTTTACAGGGGGGACCGAACACTGAAGCTTTCTTT.

Note on this clonotype: Likely a read error: the CDR3 ends without its conserved phenylalanine or tryptophan. The J gene is TRBJ2-1, the V gene TRBV28; TRBD1 aligns across 10 bases. The CDR3 extends over 16 amino acids. Per germline, CDR1 MDHEN and CDR2 SYDVKM. The V and J ends lost 5 bases and 8 bases, in that order; junction bases with no gene match: 12. The CDR3 loop reads CASSTNRRDRGDEQFL. CDR3 nucleotides: TGTGCCAGCAGTACGAACCGACGGGACAGGGGTGATGAGCAGTTCCTC.

This clonotype occurred many times. This chain uses TRBV25-1 with TRBJ2-1, with 7 positions matching TRBD2. Germline CDR1 and CDR2: MGHDK and SYGVNS. The CDR3 has 14 residues. Trimming took 5 bases from V and 3 from J; bases not matched to a gene: 4. CDR3 in DNA: TGTGCCAGCAGTTTAAGCGGGGTCTACAATGAGCAGTTCTTC. This sequence encodes CASSLSGVYNEQFF.

The rearrangement links TRBV15 to TRBJ2-1, with a weak D call TRBD1 (6 bases). The V end was cut by 2 bases, the J end by 4 bases, with 15 bases between. The length of the CDR3 is 16 residues. Germline V CDR1 and CDR2: LNHNV, YYDKDF (reference sequence). The CDR3 sequence is CATSRILSRGYNEQFF. The DNA of the CDR3 is TGTGCCACCAGCAGAATCCTTAGCAGGGGATACAATGAGCAGTTCTTC. Full variable domain (remainder filled in from reference TRBV15 and TRBJ2-1): DAMVIQNPRYQVTQFGKPVTLSCSQTLNHNVMYWYQQKSSQAPKLLFHYYDKDFNNEADTPDNFQSRRPNTSFCFLDIRSPGLGDTAMYLCATSRILSRGYNEQFFGPGTRLTVL.

There are many counts of this clonotype. This chain connects TRBV5-6 to TRBJ2-7, with D possibly matching TRBD1 (6 bases). Germline V gene lookup returns CDR1 SGHDT and CDR2 YYEEEE. Trimming removed 4 bases from V and 1 base from J, with 15 bases in between. The CDR3 runs 15 residues. For the CDR3, the DNA is TGTGCCAGCAGCCTGTGGACAGAATTGTCCTACGAGCAGTACTTC. It yields the protein CASSLWTELSYEQYF.

This clonotype was picked up many times. This chain links TRBV7-2 with TRBJ1-1; D is possibly TRBD1 (6 bases). V dropped 2 bases and J dropped 1 base, with 11 bases sitting between them. The CDR3 runs 15 residues. Germline CDR1 is SGHTA and CDR2 is FQGNSA. The CDR3 nucleotides are TGTGCCAGCAGCTTAATGGGGACAAAGAACACTGAAGCTTTCTTT. Translated, it gives CASSLMGTKNTEAFF.

This clonotype appeared a single time. This sequence joins TRBV5-1 and TRBJ2-5; the D gene is possibly TRBD2 (7 bases). The CDR3 loop spans 15 amino acids. V was cut by 5 bases and J by 4 bases, with 18 bases left in between. The germline gives CDR1 SGHRS, CDR2 YFSETQ. The CDR3: CASSQGTGRGETQYF. CDR3 DNA sequence: TGCGCCAGCAGTCAGGGAACAGGGAGGGGAGAGACCCAGTACTTC.

This clonotype was observed at least ten times. The chain has TRBV28 and TRBJ2-6; 7 bases line up with TRBD1. Trimming cost V 6 bases and J 4 bases; bases outside gene matches: 6. The CDR3 runs to 15 residues. CDR1 and CDR2 (germline): MDHEN, SYDVKM. Here the CDR3 reads CASRRQGPGANVLTF. CDR3 DNA: TGTGCCAGCAGGAGACAGGGACCCGGGGCCAACGTCCTGACTTTC.

The V call is TRBV12-3 or TRBV12-4, the J call TRBJ1-1; D is possibly TRBD1 (5 bases). This CDR3 is 16 amino acids long. V gave up 3 bases and J gave up 0 bases, with 14 bases separating them. As DNA, the CDR3 is TGTGCCAGCAGTTTTGCAGGGCCTACTATGAACACTGAAGCTTTCTTT. It encodes CASSFAGPTMNTEAFF.

The table lists this clonotype with a few counts. The chain is built from TRBV7-6 and TRBJ2-3; maybe TRBD1 (6 bases). The V gene's germline CDR1 is SGHVS and CDR2 FNYEAQ. Trimming stripped 5 bases from V and 6 bases from J, with 9 bases between. The CDR3 has 12 amino acids. The CDR3 loop is CASSVQGDTQYF. In DNA form, the CDR3 reads TGTGCCAGCAGCGTCCAGGGGGATACGCAGTATTTT. The complete variable domain, with remaining parts taken from reference TRBV7-6 and TRBJ2-3, reads GAGVSQSPRYKVTKRGQDVALRCDPISGHVSLYWYRQALGQGPEFLTYFNYEAQQDKSGLPNDRFSAERPEGSISTLTIQRTEQRDSAMYRCASSVQGDTQYFGPGTRLTVL.

The V gene is TRBV6-6, the J gene TRBJ2-3, with TRBD1 matching over 7 bases. The CDR3 spans 17 residues. The J segment lost 0 bases and the V segment lost 2 bases, leaving 8 bases of the junction unmatched. The germline CDR1 and CDR2 sequences are MNHNY and SVGAGI (reference sequence). CDR3 region: CASSYTRDSMSTDTQYF. CDR3 in DNA: TGTGCCAGCAGTTACACCCGGGACAGCATGAGCACAGATACGCAGTATTTT.

The chain recombines TRBV14 with TRBJ1-4; D not certain. The V end lost 1 base, the J end lost 8 bases, and 11 bases lay between the germline ends. The CDR3 is made up of 14 amino acids. Germline V gene sequence: CDR1 SGHDN, CDR2 FVKESK. CDR3 sequence reads: CASSQGTAYEKLFF. The DNA for the CDR3 is TGTGCCAGCAGCCAAGGAACAGCGTACGAAAAACTGTTTTTT.

In this sample, this clonotype turned up many times. The rearrangement joins TRBV2 to TRBJ2-1; 10 nucleotides line up with TRBD2. Germline CDR1 is SNHLY and CDR2 is FYNNEI. The V and J ends lost 9 bases and 4 bases, in that order; junction bases with no gene match: 9. The CDR3 contains 15 residues. DNA for the CDR3: TGTGCCAGTATCCATCTAGCGGGAGCATACAATGAGCAGTTCTTC. It specifies CASIHLAGAYNEQFF.

This clonotype was counted ten times or more. This chain joins TRBV5-4 and TRBJ1-1; the D is unclear. V dropped 4 bases and J dropped 0 bases, with 16 bases sitting between them. The germline V gene encodes CDR1 SGHNT and CDR2 YYREEE (reference sequence). The CDR3 covers 16 residues. CDR3 DNA sequence: TGTGCCAGCAGCCACCTCGGCGGAGGTTTGAACACTGAAGCTTTCTTT. Amino acid sequence: CASSHLGGGLNTEAFF. The variable domain in full, completed from reference TRBV5-4 and TRBJ1-1, reads ETGVTQSPTHLIKTRGQQVTLRCSSQSGHNTVSWYQQALGQGPQFIFQYYREEENGRGNFPPRFSGLQFPNYSSELNVNALELDDSALYLCASSHLGGGLNTEAFFGQGTRLTVV.

This clonotype was counted at least ten times. This sequence joins TRBV19 and TRBJ1-2; possibly TRBD1 for D (6 bases). Germline CDR1 LNHDA, CDR2 SQIVND (reference sequence). The CDR3 extends over 14 amino acids. Trimming took 4 bases from V and 5 from J, leaving 14 bases between them. In DNA, the CDR3 is TGTGCCAGTAGTACCTCCCGACAGGAGTATGGCTACACCTTC. Translation: CASSTSRQEYGYTF.

In this sample, this clonotype is medium-sized. The rearrangement links TRBV7-6 to TRBJ2-3, with no clear D. Germline assignment: CDR1 SGHVS and CDR2 FNYEAQ. The V end lost 1 base, the J end lost 8 bases, and 7 bases lay between the germline ends. CDR3 size: 12 residues. The CDR3: CASSLEVVTQYF. The CDR3 DNA reads as TGTGCCAGCAGCTTAGAGGTGGTTACGCAGTATTTT.

This clonotype appeared a few times. The rearrangement joins TRBV15 to TRBJ1-4; D not certain. Germline V gene sequence: CDR1 LNHNV, CDR2 YYDKDF (reference sequence). The CDR3 consists of 14 residues. Trimming removed 8 bases at V and 5 bases at J, with 15 bases between. The CDR3 loop is CATAPGLSNEKLFF. DNA for the CDR3: TGTGCCACCGCGCCGGGGTTGTCGAATGAAAAACTGTTTTTT.

The genes are TRBV5-1 and TRBJ1-4; 7 nucleotides line up with TRBD1. This CDR3 spans 13 amino acids. V lost 4 bases and J lost 9; bases outside the gene matches: 6. The germline V gene encodes CDR1 SGHRS and CDR2 YFSETQ. CDR3 DNA: TGCGCCAGCAGCGATCCGGGACAGCAAAAACTGTTTTTT. Translation gives CASSDPGQQKLFF.

The sample holds many counts of this clonotype. The V and J genes are TRBV7-9 and TRBJ1-2; no definite D call. Germline V gene lookup returns CDR1 SEHNR and CDR2 FQNEAQ (reference sequence). Trimming removed 5 bases at V and 4 bases at J, with 17 bases between. The CDR3 runs to 15 residues. In DNA form, the CDR3 reads TGTGCCAGCAGCCCGGCGTTGGGGTCGGGCTATGGCTACACCTTC. Its translation is CASSPALGSGYGYTF.

This chain connects TRBV5-1 to TRBJ2-7; D remains ambiguous. This CDR3 contains 14 residues. Trimming took 0 bases from V and 0 from J, leaving 7 bases between them. Germline V gene lookup returns CDR1 SGHRS and CDR2 YFSETQ. The CDR3 coding sequence is TGCGCCAGCAGCTTGGGGGAACCCTCCTACGAGCAGTACTTC. Translating it yields CASSLGEPSYEQYF.

In its sample, this clonotype was seen many times. The chain employs TRBV6-1 and TRBJ1-1, with a weak D call TRBD1 (6 bases). In germline, CDR1 is MNHNS, CDR2 SASEGT. CDR3 size: 14 residues. Trimming took 6 bases from V and 5 from J, leaving 16 bases between them. The CDR3 bases are TGTGCCAGCAGATCTACAGGGCGTCGGACTGAAGCTTTCTTT. As protein: CASRSTGRRTEAFF.